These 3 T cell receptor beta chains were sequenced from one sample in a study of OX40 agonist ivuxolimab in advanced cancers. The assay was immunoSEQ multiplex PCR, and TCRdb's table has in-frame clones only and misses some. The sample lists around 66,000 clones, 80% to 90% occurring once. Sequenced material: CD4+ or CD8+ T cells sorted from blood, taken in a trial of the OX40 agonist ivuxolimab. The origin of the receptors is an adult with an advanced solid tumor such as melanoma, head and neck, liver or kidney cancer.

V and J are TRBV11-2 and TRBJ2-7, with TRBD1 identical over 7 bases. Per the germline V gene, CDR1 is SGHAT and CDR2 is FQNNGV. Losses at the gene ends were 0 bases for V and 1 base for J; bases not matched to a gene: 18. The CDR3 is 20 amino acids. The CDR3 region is CASSLDLGWGQSLPSYEQYF. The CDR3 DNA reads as TGTGCCAGCAGCTTAGATCTAGGGTGGGGACAGTCTTTACCTTCCTACGAGCAGTACTTC.

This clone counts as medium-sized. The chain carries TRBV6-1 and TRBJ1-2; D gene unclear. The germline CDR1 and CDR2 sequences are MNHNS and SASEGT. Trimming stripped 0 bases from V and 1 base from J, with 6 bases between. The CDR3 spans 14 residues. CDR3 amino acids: CASSEAGSNYGYTF. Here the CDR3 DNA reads TGTGCCAGCAGTGAAGCGGGCAGTAACTATGGCTACACCTTC.

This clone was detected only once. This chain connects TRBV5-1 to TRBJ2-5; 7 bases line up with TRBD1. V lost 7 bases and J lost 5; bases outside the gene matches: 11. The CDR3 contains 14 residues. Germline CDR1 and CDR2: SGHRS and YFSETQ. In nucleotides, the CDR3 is TGCGCCAGCGCAAATACTCAGGGGGATGAGACCCAGTACTTC. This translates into CASANTQGDETQYF.